The rows below give T cell receptor beta chains drawn from one sample of a study of blood T cell repertoires in COVID-19. Repertoires were generated with immunoSEQ multiplex PCR, while TCRdb's copy carries only in-frame clones and drops some. The repertoire holds some 210,000 clones, with approximately 84% as singletons. The specimen was peripheral blood. The source of these receptors is a woman in her 70s with active or convalescent COVID-19. Each CDR3 is given with its conserved first and last residue. The D gene is left open where the match is weak. Part of the rows lack a size; the others show once, few, many or a class for expanded clones.

clone size	V gene	D gene	J gene	CDR3 protein	CDR3 DNA
-	TRBV7-9	TRBD2	TRBJ2-1	CASSPMGLAVYNEQFF	TGTGCCAGCAGCCCAATGGGGCTAGCGGTTTACAATGAGCAGTTCTTC
few	TRBV28	TRBD2	TRBJ2-2	CASSAPGTTANTGELFF	TGTGCCAGCAGCGCCCCCGGGACTACCGCGAACACCGGGGAGCTGTTTTTT
-	TRBV6-5	-	TRBJ2-2	CAGTRTGNTGELFF	TGTGCCGGAACTAGGACGGGAAACACCGGGGAGCTGTTTTTT
-	TRBV6-5	TRBD1	TRBJ1-1	CASSRDRGTEAFF	TGTGCCAGCAGTCGGGACAGGGGCACTGAAGCTTTCTTT
-	TRBV5-1	-	TRBJ2-5	CASSLVGLDQETQYF	TGCGCCAGCAGCTTGGTAGGACTGGACCAAGAGACCCAGTACTTC
once	TRBV9	-	TRBJ2-5	CASSGPTSGTQYF	TGTGCCAGCAGCGGCCCTACTTCGGGGACCCAGTACTTC
-	TRBV28	-	TRBJ2-2	CATYKRLPGELFF	TGTGCCACCTATAAACGCCTCCCCGGGGAGCTGTTTTTT
many	TRBV28	-	TRBJ1-2	CASTLPGAGSYGYTF	TGTGCCAGCACCCTCCCGGGAGCGGGTAGCTATGGCTACACCTTC
-	TRBV5-1	-	TRBJ2-5	CASETDNQETQYF	TGCGCCAGCGAAACCGACAATCAAGAGACCCAGTACTTC
-	TRBV10-3	-	TRBJ2-7	CAISEIGYEQYF	TGTGCCATCAGTGAGATCGGCTACGAGCAGTACTTC
few	TRBV28	TRBD1	TRBJ1-2	CASSLIGGAGYTF	TGTGCCAGCAGTTTAATAGGGGGCGCAGGCTACACCTTC
-	TRBV10-3	TRBD2	TRBJ2-7	CAISELVVAGETLGEQYF	TGTGCCATCAGTGAGTTAGTAGTCGCGGGAGAGACCCTTGGCGAGCAGTACTTC
-	TRBV2	-	TRBJ2-2	CASTLDGDTGELFF	TGTGCCAGCACCCTGGATGGAGACACCGGGGAGCTGTTTTTT
-	TRBV11-3	-	TRBJ2-5	CASSLGIGDQETQYF	TGTGCCAGCAGCTTAGGTATAGGGGACCAAGAGACCCAGTACTTC
-	TRBV6-1	-	TRBJ2-2	CASSEGSFDTGELFF	TGTGCCAGCAGTGAGGGGAGTTTTGACACCGGGGAGCTGTTTTTT
-	TRBV30	TRBD2	TRBJ2-5	CAWSAATSGRAKTQYF	TGTGCCTGGAGTGCCGCAACTAGCGGGAGGGCGAAGACCCAGTACTTC
-	TRBV7-9	TRBD2	TRBJ2-7	CASSLEVAGSYEQYF	TGTGCCAGCAGCTTAGAGGTAGCGGGATCCTACGAGCAGTACTTC
few	TRBV5-6	-	TRBJ1-2	CASRRQVYGYTF	TGTGCCAGCAGACGCCAGGTATATGGCTACACCTTC
-	TRBV29-1	TRBD2	TRBJ2-3	CSTGLAGSTDTQYF	TGCAGCACGGGACTAGCGGGAAGCACAGATACGCAGTATTTT
-	TRBV6-1	TRBD1	TRBJ1-5	CASSETGGGSQPQHF	TGTGCCAGCAGTGAGACAGGGGGTGGTAGTCAGCCCCAGCATTTT
-	TRBV7-9	-	TRBJ2-3	CACRAESTDTQYF	TGTGCCTGCAGGGCGGAAAGCACAGATACGCAGTATTTT
-	TRBV18	-	TRBJ1-6	CASSPLGGKNSPLHF	TGTGCCAGCTCACCGCTCGGGGGGAAGAATTCACCCCTCCACTTT
-	TRBV19	-	TRBJ2-3	CASSQGIGDTQYF	TGTGCCAGTAGTCAGGGGATCGGGGATACGCAGTATTTT
-	TRBV19	TRBD1	TRBJ1-2	CASSSRDRLNYGYTF	TGTGCCAGTAGTTCCCGGGACAGGCTTAACTATGGCTACACCTTC
once	TRBV29-1	TRBD1	TRBJ1-1	CSGTRGQGNTEAFF	TGCAGCGGTACCAGAGGACAGGGGAACACTGAAGCTTTCTTT
once	TRBV5-4	-	TRBJ2-3	CASRIDAYPTDTQYF	TGTGCCAGCAGAATAGATGCATACCCCACAGATACGCAGTATTTT
-	TRBV28	TRBD1	TRBJ1-4	CASSIRTGGDEKLFF	TGTGCCAGCAGTATCCGGACAGGGGGAGATGAAAAACTGTTTTTT
-	TRBV19	TRBD2	TRBJ2-1	CASSRLAGGNEQFF	TGTGCCAGTAGTAGGCTAGCGGGAGGCAATGAGCAGTTCTTC